Presented here are 29 T cell receptor beta chains from one specimen sequenced in a study of blood T cell repertoires in COVID-19. Sequenced by immunoSEQ multiplex PCR; TCRdb stores in-frame clones only, minus some. The sample holds over 50,000 clones, around four fifths seen once. The sample consisted of peripheral blood. Receptor source: a man in his forties or fifties with acute or convalescent COVID-19.

The rearrangement joins TRBV3-1 (or the pseudogene TRBV3-2) to TRBJ2-3, with 7 positions matching TRBD1. The germline CDR1 and CDR2 sequences are LGHDT and YNNKEL (reference sequence). The V and J ends lost 1 base and 1 base, in that order; junction bases with no gene match: 11. The CDR3 is 18 residues long. CDR3 protein: CASSQGFGGTGGTDTQYF. The CDR3 region has the DNA TGTGCCAGCAGCCAAGGGTTTGGGGGAACAGGGGGCACAGATACGCAGTATTTT.

V is TRBV5-1 and J is TRBJ1-4; tentative D call: TRBD1 (5 bases). Per germline, CDR1 SGHRS and CDR2 YFSETQ. There are 16 residues in the CDR3. V lost 0 bases, J lost 3 bases, and 12 bases lay in between. The CDR3 nucleotides read TGCGCCAGCAGCTTGGAGGCGGACACAGCTAATGAAAAACTGTTTTTT. As protein: CASSLEADTANEKLFF.

J is TRBJ1-3 and V is TRBV7-2; perhaps TRBD1 as D (6 bases). The CDR3 runs 17 residues. Germline CDR1 is SGHTA and CDR2 is FQGNSA. V dropped 1 base and J dropped 5 bases, with 18 bases sitting between them. CDR3 sequence: CASSLEVDGQGRNTIYF. CDR3 sequence (DNA): TGTGCCAGCAGCTTAGAAGTGGACGGCCAGGGGAGAAACACCATATATTTT.

The J gene is TRBJ1-5, the V gene TRBV28; possible D gene TRBD1, 5 bases. This CDR3 spans 15 amino acids. Trimming took off 5 bases at V and 7 bases at J, with 18 bases between the two ends. The V gene's germline CDR1 is MDHEN and CDR2 SYDVKM. The CDR3 protein is CASSPARGGGQPQHF. For the CDR3, the DNA is TGTGCCAGCAGTCCGGCGAGGGGTGGAGGGCAGCCCCAGCATTTT.

The chain combines TRBV12-3 or TRBV12-4 with TRBJ2-7; 7 nucleotides agree with TRBD1. This CDR3 is 13 amino acids long. V shed 6 bases and J 7 bases; nucleotides not matched to a gene: 9. The CDR3 is CASSPGQLGEQYF. For the CDR3, the DNA is TGTGCCAGCAGCCCGGGACAGCTAGGTGAGCAGTACTTC.

The chain recombines TRBV19 with TRBJ2-7; D uncertain. The germline CDR1 and CDR2 sequences are LNHDA and SQIVND (reference sequence). This CDR3 spans 15 amino acids. V was pared by 0 bases and J by 0 bases, with 9 bases between. CDR3 coding DNA: TGTGCCAGTAGTATAGAGCGCGTAAACTCCTACGAGCAGTACTTC. Translated, it gives CASSIERVNSYEQYF.

The chain combines TRBV5-4 with TRBJ2-1, with D maybe TRBD2 (6 bases). The CDR3 covers 16 residues. From germline, CDR1 is SGHNT and CDR2 YYREEE (reference sequence). V lost 4 bases and J lost 0, with 14 bases in between. CDR3 region: CASSPQRASSYNEQFF. The CDR3 nucleotides read TGTGCCAGCAGCCCCCAGCGGGCTAGCTCCTACAATGAGCAGTTCTTC.

The chain has TRBV9 and TRBJ1-1, with 7 bases matching TRBD1. J was trimmed by 0 bases and V by 3 bases; bases with no gene match: 17. The CDR3 is made up of 19 amino acids. Germline-derived CDR1 and CDR2 are SGDLS and YYNGEE. CDR3 coding DNA: TGTGCCAGCAGCGATTCGGACAGGCACCTCGGAATTATGAACACTGAAGCTTTCTTT. Amino acid sequence: CASSDSDRHLGIMNTEAFF.

The J gene is TRBJ1-3, the V gene TRBV14; D perhaps matches TRBD1 (5 bases). This CDR3 comprises 14 residues. In germline, CDR1 is SGHDN, CDR2 FVKESK. V was pared by 4 bases and J by 2 bases, with 9 bases between. The CDR3 nucleotides read TGTGCCAGCAGCCCGACAGTAACTGGAAACACCATATATTTT. It encodes CASSPTVTGNTIYF.

The V call is TRBV3-1 (or the pseudogene TRBV3-2), the J call TRBJ2-7; D remains ambiguous. Trimming pared 1 base from V and 2 bases from J, leaving 6 bases between. This CDR3 region has 13 residues. The germline gives CDR1 LGHDT, CDR2 YNNKEL (reference sequence). The CDR3 is CASSQARTYEQYF. CDR3 bases: TGTGCCAGCAGCCAAGCGCGAACCTACGAGCAGTACTTC.

This chain connects TRBV3-1 (or the pseudogene TRBV3-2) to TRBJ2-1; 7 bases fit TRBD2. With 6 bases clipped from V and 5 bases from J, the junction kept 7 bases outside the gene matches. This CDR3 comprises 14 residues. Germline V CDR1 and CDR2: LGHDT, YNNKEL (reference sequence). CDR3 region: CASRVSGDHNEQFF. CDR3 coding DNA: TGTGCCAGCAGAGTAAGCGGGGACCACAATGAGCAGTTCTTC.

The rearrangement joins TRBV5-6 to TRBJ2-1; 13 positions match TRBD2. This CDR3 has 14 residues. Trimming removed 3 bases from V and 8 bases from J; junction bases left unmatched: 2. Germline V gene data show CDR1 as SGHDT and CDR2 as YYEEEE. The CDR3 DNA reads as TGTGCCAGCAGCTCGGGACTAGCGGGACATGAGCAGTTCTTC. Its protein is CASSSGLAGHEQFF.

This clone came up once. The rearrangement uses TRBV6-2 or TRBV6-3 and TRBJ2-7, with D perhaps TRBD2 (5 bases). Germline CDR1 is MNHEY and CDR2 is SVGEGT. The CDR3 consists of 11 residues. V shed 5 bases and J shed 12 bases, with 14 bases lying between them. CDR3 protein: CASSDGMPRYF. Here the CDR3 DNA reads TGTGCCAGCAGTGACGGGATGCCGCGGTACTTC.

The V and J genes are TRBV10-3 and TRBJ1-2; D not certain. Per the germline V gene, CDR1 is ENHRY and CDR2 is SYGVKD. V was clipped by 4 bases and J by 4 bases, with 13 bases between them. The CDR3 loop spans 14 amino acids. The CDR3: CAISVLGEGYGYTF. CDR3 nucleotide sequence: TGTGCCATCAGTGTTTTAGGAGAGGGCTATGGCTACACCTTC.

J is TRBJ1-2 and V is TRBV19; 9 bases are a match to TRBD1. V trimming: 5 bases; J trimming: 1 base; junction bases outside the gene matches: 5. The CDR3 length is 15 residues. Germline loops: CDR1 LNHDA, CDR2 SQIVND (reference sequence). The CDR3 is CASSAPGQGNYGYTF. The CDR3 bases are TGTGCCAGTAGTGCCCCGGGACAGGGTAACTATGGCTACACCTTC.

The chain carries TRBV7-2 and TRBJ1-2, with 8 bases matching TRBD1. The CDR3 has 14 amino acids. The junction had 4 bases not matched to a gene; V was cut back by 5 bases and J by 2 bases. CDR1 is SGHTA and CDR2 is FQGNSA in the germline V gene. The CDR3 coding sequence is TGTGCCAGCAGCCGTGGGACAGGCAACTATGGCTACACCTTC. Residues: CASSRGTGNYGYTF.

This clone has only one observation. The chain combines TRBV19 with TRBJ1-2; D not certain. The CDR3 has 13 residues. V was pared by 0 bases and J by 4 bases, with 6 bases between. Germline CDR1 and CDR2: LNHDA and SQIVND (reference sequence). CDR3 sequence reads: CASSIDLRYGYTF. DNA for the CDR3: TGTGCCAGTAGTATAGATCTCCGCTATGGCTACACCTTC.

The chain combines TRBV7-8 with TRBJ1-1; D ambiguous. Germline CDR1 SGHVS, CDR2 FQNEAQ. The CDR3 length is 14 residues. V dropped 0 bases and J dropped 7 bases, with 12 bases sitting between them. CDR3 bases: TGTGCCAGCAGCTTAGCTCTCCGGGAGGTTGAAGCTTTCTTT. Translating it yields CASSLALREVEAFF. Drawing the rest from reference TRBV7-8 and TRBJ1-1, the complete variable domain is GAGVSQSPRYKVAKRGQDVALRCDPISGHVSLFWYQQALGQGPEFLTYFQNEAQLDKSGLPSDRFFAERPEGSVSTLKIQRTQQEDSAVYLCASSLALREVEAFFGQGTRLTVV.

This chain links TRBV27 with TRBJ1-1; D perhaps matches TRBD1 (6 bases). V shed 6 bases and J shed 9 bases, with 14 bases lying between them. There are 12 residues in the CDR3. Germline V gene sequence: CDR1 MNHEY, CDR2 SMNVEV (reference sequence). The CDR3 sequence: CASRTGSDKAFF. The CDR3 bases are TGTGCCAGCAGGACAGGAAGTGATAAAGCTTTCTTT.

By its share, this clone is medium-sized. The genes are TRBV21-1 and TRBJ1-6; no DNA check was done on the table's D call, TRBD1. TRBV21-1 is annotated as a pseudogene. This CDR3 spans 15 amino acids. The CDR3, as DNA: TGTGCCAGCAGCAAAGGACAGAATGATAATTCACCCCTCCACTTT. Translated, it gives CASSKGQNDNSPLHF.

V and J are TRBV2 and TRBJ1-5; the match to TRBD1 covers 7 bases. Germline loops: CDR1 SNHLY, CDR2 FYNNEI. The CDR3 runs to 14 residues. The trim removed 6 bases at V and 3 bases at J, leaving 5 bases unmatched. The CDR3 DNA is TGTGCCAGCAGAGGGACAGCGAACAATCAGCCCCAGCATTTT. Translating it yields CASRGTANNQPQHF.

The gene calls are TRBV7-2 and TRBJ2-3, with 9 bases lining up with TRBD2. Trimming at V came to 4 bases and at J to 4 bases, leaving 6 bases not matched to a gene. Germline CDR1 is SGHTA and CDR2 is FQGNSA. This CDR3 has 15 amino acids. This CDR3 is CASSSIAGVPDTQYF. The DNA for the CDR3 is TGTGCCAGCAGCTCTATAGCGGGAGTGCCAGATACGCAGTATTTT.

This clone came up once. The chain employs TRBV7-2 and TRBJ2-1; 10 bases agree with TRBD2. The ends lost 7 bases at V and 7 bases at J; junction bases unmatched: 10. The CDR3 sequence is 15 residues long. From germline, CDR1 is SGHTA and CDR2 FQGNSA. In DNA, the CDR3 is TGTGCCAGCACCCTCGGGACTAGCGAGTTGAATGAGCAGTTCTTC. It yields the protein CASTLGTSELNEQFF.

The gene calls are TRBV5-1 and TRBJ1-3; 8 bases are a match to TRBD1. Germline CDR1 and CDR2: SGHRS and YFSETQ. Germline trimming cut 3 bases from V and 2 bases from J; bases unmatched to any gene: 16. The CDR3 runs to 19 residues. The CDR3 DNA reads as TGCGCCAGCAGCTGGGGGACAGGCGGGCCCAAGGTAGCTGGAAACACCATATATTTT. This encodes CASSWGTGGPKVAGNTIYF.

V is TRBV11-2 and J is TRBJ2-7, with 8 bases lining up with TRBD1. There are 15 residues in the CDR3. V shed 2 bases, J shed 4 bases, and the junction held 7 bases outside the gene matches. In germline, CDR1 is SGHAT, CDR2 FQNNGV. DNA of the CDR3: TGTGCCAGCAGCTTACCGGGACAGGTGGGGTACGAGCAGTACTTC. It encodes CASSLPGQVGYEQYF.

The rearrangement joins TRBV10-3 to TRBJ1-1, with TRBD1 matching 10 bases. Germline V gene data show CDR1 as ENHRY and CDR2 as SYGVKD. The CDR3 runs to 13 residues. V gave up 10 bases and J gave up 5 bases; unmatched junction bases: 7. Here the CDR3 DNA reads TGTGCCACCAGACAGGGGGCAGAGACTGAAGCTTTCTTT. Its protein product is CATRQGAETEAFF.

This chain connects TRBV4-2 to TRBJ2-1, with D perhaps TRBD2 (5 bases). This CDR3 spans 15 amino acids. The V gene's germline CDR1 is LGHNA and CDR2 YNFKEQ. The V gene lost 7 bases and the J gene lost 4 bases, with 17 bases spanning the gap. The CDR3 protein is CASMSGGPQYNEQFF. CDR3 in DNA: TGTGCCAGCATGAGTGGCGGGCCTCAGTACAATGAGCAGTTCTTC.

The genes are TRBV5-1 and TRBJ2-5, with 9 nucleotides matching TRBD2. Germline lookup yields CDR1 SGHRS and CDR2 YFSETQ. J was trimmed by 1 base and V by 4 bases; bases with no gene match: 5. The CDR3 runs to 15 residues. CDR3 coding DNA: TGCGCCAGCAGCGTAGCGGGGGTGGCCCAAGAGACCCAGTACTTC. Amino acids: CASSVAGVAQETQYF.

For this clone: At the DNA level, this CDR3 is encoded by other sequences in the same sample as well. The rearrangement joins TRBV3-1 (or the pseudogene TRBV3-2) to TRBJ1-1; 7 bases are a match to TRBD1. The CDR3 has 12 amino acids. With 4 bases clipped from V and 5 bases from J, the junction kept 1 base outside the gene matches. The V gene's germline CDR1 is LGHDT and CDR2 YNNKEL (reference sequence). CDR3 residues: CASSPTGTEAFF. DNA of the CDR3: TGTGCCAGCAGCCCGACAGGGACTGAAGCTTTCTTT.